The present entry profiles one T cell receptor (beta chain) with its context. TCR cDNA molecules each carried a unique molecular identifier. TCRdb redid the calling of the 5' RACE reads with MiXCR, one entry per CDR3 protein. The data hold around 110,000 distinct CDR3 sequences, with 10% to 15% observed a single time. The sample originates from a study of spatial heterogeneity in lung cancer. Study at large: The authors sequenced available follow-up PBMC samples, taken a median of around 2 years after resection. In the raw reads, each unique TCR and UMI combination was present more than ten times on average.

The CDR3 has 11 amino acids. Trimming took off 6 bases at V and 8 bases at J, with 8 bases between the two ends. From germline, CDR1 is MNHNY and CDR2 SVGAGI (reference sequence). Time point specified: blood at routine non-recurrence follow-up after resection. No cell sorting; template was whole RNA from tumor, lung tissue or PBMC. The sequenced sample was PBMCs, obtained at follow-up. The sequence derives from a male donor with early-stage non-small cell lung cancer. The rearrangement joins TRBV6-6 to TRBJ2-1; D call uncertain. The CDR3 sequence is CASRRTDEQFF. In DNA, the CDR3 is TGTGCCAGCAGACGAACGGATGAGCAGTTCTTC.